The rows below give T cell receptor beta chains drawn from one sample of a study of T cells in localized non-small cell lung cancer. Profiled with immunoSEQ multiplex PCR; TCRdb holds only in-frame clones, not every one. The data hold fewer than 75,000 clones, with about four fifths observed a single time. The sample was peripheral blood, taken before any cancer treatment. The receptors were sampled from a female donor older than 55 with stage I lung adenocarcinoma. CDR3s include the opening cysteine and the closing phenylalanine or tryptophan. The D gene is left open where the match is weak. A clone size is listed for some rows: how often the clone was seen (once, few, many), or a class if it is expanded.

clone_size: NA; j_call: TRBJ2-1; d_call: TRBD1; v_call: TRBV5-1; cdr3_aa: CASTQRTGTYNEQFF; cdr3_nt: TGCGCCAGCACCCAAAGGACAGGTACATACAATGAGCAGTTCTTC
clone_size: NA; j_call: TRBJ1-4; d_call: NA; v_call: TRBV4-2; cdr3_aa: CASSQAIRSEKLFF; cdr3_nt: TGTGCCAGCAGCCAAGCTATCCGCTCTGAAAAACTGTTTTTT
clone_size: once; j_call: TRBJ2-3; d_call: NA; v_call: TRBV6-6; cdr3_aa: CASARGAGTDTQYF; cdr3_nt: TGTGCCAGCGCTCGCGGGGCGGGCACAGATACGCAGTATTTT
clone_size: NA; j_call: TRBJ1-2; d_call: NA; v_call: TRBV20-1; cdr3_aa: CSAGLNYGYTF; cdr3_nt: TGCAGTGCCGGGTTGAACTATGGCTACACCTTC
clone_size: NA; j_call: TRBJ1-1; d_call: NA; v_call: TRBV10-2; cdr3_aa: CASLIAGGTEAFF; cdr3_nt: TGCGCCAGCTTGATAGCGGGGGGGACTGAAGCTTTCTTT
clone_size: NA; j_call: TRBJ1-4; d_call: NA; v_call: TRBV6-1; cdr3_aa: CASSERARGGELFF; cdr3_nt: TGTGCCAGCAGTGAAAGGGCCAGGGGTGGAGAACTGTTTTTT
clone_size: once; j_call: TRBJ2-7; d_call: NA; v_call: TRBV11-1; cdr3_aa: CASSLGFSSYEQYF; cdr3_nt: TGTGCCAGCAGCTTAGGCTTCTCCTCCTACGAGCAGTACTTC
clone_size: NA; j_call: TRBJ1-4; d_call: TRBD1; v_call: TRBV7-2; cdr3_aa: CASSSGQGSEKLFF; cdr3_nt: TGTGCCAGCAGCTCGGGACAGGGAAGTGAAAAACTGTTTTTT
clone_size: NA; j_call: TRBJ2-1; d_call: TRBD2; v_call: TRBV4-1; cdr3_aa: CASSQLLAPGNEQFF; cdr3_nt: TGCGCCAGCAGCCAGTTACTAGCGCCCGGGAATGAGCAGTTCTTC
clone_size: NA; j_call: TRBJ2-1; d_call: NA; v_call: TRBV6-1; cdr3_aa: CASRAGVAAEQFF; cdr3_nt: TGTGCCAGCAGGGCGGGTGTGGCGGCTGAGCAGTTCTTC
clone_size: few; j_call: TRBJ2-3; d_call: TRBD1; v_call: TRBV6-6; cdr3_aa: CASTASGTGLTDTQYF; cdr3_nt: TGTGCCAGCACCGCATCCGGGACAGGGCTTACAGATACGCAGTATTTT
clone_size: NA; j_call: TRBJ2-1; d_call: NA; v_call: TRBV6-6; cdr3_aa: CASTGSSEQFF; cdr3_nt: TGTGCCAGCACAGGGAGCTCTGAGCAGTTCTTC
clone_size: NA; j_call: TRBJ2-7; d_call: TRBD2; v_call: TRBV7-3; cdr3_aa: CASSLRASGSYEQYF; cdr3_nt: TGTGCCAGCAGCTTAAGGGCGAGCGGGAGCTACGAGCAGTACTTC
clone_size: NA; j_call: TRBJ2-1; d_call: NA; v_call: TRBV5-1; cdr3_aa: CASNTGTFTYNEQFF; cdr3_nt: TGCGCCAGCAATACAGGGACTTTTACCTACAATGAGCAGTTCTTC
clone_size: NA; j_call: TRBJ2-1; d_call: NA; v_call: TRBV5-5; cdr3_aa: CASSLAGHNEQFF; cdr3_nt: TGTGCCAGCAGCTTGGCAGGTCACAATGAGCAGTTCTTC
clone_size: few; j_call: TRBJ2-5; d_call: TRBD2; v_call: TRBV5-1; cdr3_aa: CASSRALAGGQETQYF; cdr3_nt: TGCGCCAGCAGCCGAGCCCTAGCGGGGGGACAAGAGACCCAGTACTTC
clone_size: many; j_call: TRBJ2-2; d_call: TRBD2; v_call: TRBV5-1; cdr3_aa: CASSLASGRTGELFF; cdr3_nt: TGCGCCAGCAGCTTGGCCAGCGGGAGGACCGGGGAGCTGTTTTTT
clone_size: NA; j_call: TRBJ2-5; d_call: NA; v_call: TRBV5-4; cdr3_aa: CASSRSGSRETQYF; cdr3_nt: TGTGCCAGCAGCCGGAGCGGGTCGCGAGAGACCCAGTACTTC
clone_size: NA; j_call: TRBJ2-1; d_call: NA; v_call: TRBV6-5; cdr3_aa: CASSYSISGEEQFF; cdr3_nt: TGTGCCAGCAGTTACTCGATTTCGGGTGAAGAGCAGTTCTTC
clone_size: NA; j_call: TRBJ2-7; d_call: NA; v_call: TRBV6-1; cdr3_aa: CASSEFYEQYF; cdr3_nt: TGTGCCAGCAGTGAGTTCTACGAGCAGTACTTC
clone_size: NA; j_call: TRBJ1-4; d_call: TRBD1; v_call: TRBV19; cdr3_aa: CASRRDREGEKLFF; cdr3_nt: TGTGCCAGTAGAAGGGACAGGGAAGGCGAAAAACTGTTTTTT
clone_size: NA; j_call: TRBJ2-5; d_call: NA; v_call: TRBV7-2; cdr3_aa: CASSAGPDGETQYF; cdr3_nt: TGTGCCAGCAGCGCGGGACCCGACGGGGAGACCCAGTACTTC
clone_size: NA; j_call: TRBJ2-5; d_call: NA; v_call: TRBV5-4; cdr3_aa: CASSRELEQETQYF; cdr3_nt: TGTGCCAGCAGCCGGGAGCTGGAACAAGAGACCCAGTACTTC
clone_size: NA; j_call: TRBJ1-4; d_call: TRBD1; v_call: TRBV5-1; cdr3_aa: CASSLTGATNEKLFF; cdr3_nt: TGCGCCAGCAGCCTGACAGGGGCAACTAATGAAAAACTGTTTTTT
clone_size: NA; j_call: TRBJ2-3; d_call: NA; v_call: TRBV2; cdr3_aa: CASSPGGGGTDTQYF; cdr3_nt: TGTGCCAGCAGTCCAGGTGGAGGAGGGACAGATACGCAGTATTTT
clone_size: NA; j_call: TRBJ1-1; d_call: NA; v_call: TRBV5-4; cdr3_aa: CASSTPSQGNTEAFF; cdr3_nt: TGTGCCAGCAGCACACCGAGCCAGGGGAACACTGAAGCTTTCTTT
clone_size: NA; j_call: TRBJ2-7; d_call: NA; v_call: TRBV27; cdr3_aa: CASSLFQGTYEQYF; cdr3_nt: TGTGCCAGCAGTTTGTTTCAGGGAACCTACGAGCAGTACTTC
clone_size: NA; j_call: TRBJ2-7; d_call: TRBD2; v_call: TRBV7-8; cdr3_aa: CASSSGLAGAGSEQYF; cdr3_nt: TGTGCCAGCAGCTCGGGACTAGCGGGAGCAGGCTCCGAGCAGTACTTC
clone_size: NA; j_call: TRBJ1-5; d_call: NA; v_call: TRBV6-1; cdr3_aa: CASSERVSQPQHF; cdr3_nt: TGTGCCAGCAGTGAAAGGGTTAGTCAGCCCCAGCATTTT
clone_size: once; j_call: TRBJ2-7; d_call: TRBD1; v_call: TRBV27; cdr3_aa: CASSQDRVVYEQYF; cdr3_nt: TGTGCCAGCAGCCAGGACAGGGTAGTCTACGAGCAGTACTTC
clone_size: NA; j_call: TRBJ2-1; d_call: TRBD2; v_call: TRBV19; cdr3_aa: CASSPLAGVREQFF; cdr3_nt: TGTGCCAGTAGCCCTTTAGCGGGAGTTAGGGAGCAGTTCTTC
clone_size: NA; j_call: TRBJ1-6; d_call: NA; v_call: TRBV19; cdr3_aa: CASSISSRGNSPLHF; cdr3_nt: TGTGCCAGTAGTATTTCGTCCCGGGGGAATTCACCCCTCCACTTT
clone_size: many; j_call: TRBJ1-1; d_call: NA; v_call: TRBV2; cdr3_aa: CASSVPIEAFF; cdr3_nt: TGTGCCAGCAGTGTCCCTATTGAAGCTTTCTTT
clone_size: NA; j_call: TRBJ2-2; d_call: TRBD1; v_call: TRBV5-4; cdr3_aa: CASSSDRVRSTGELFF; cdr3_nt: TGTGCCAGCAGCTCCGACAGGGTCAGGAGCACCGGGGAGCTGTTTTTT
clone_size: once; j_call: TRBJ1-2; d_call: TRBD1; v_call: TRBV5-4; cdr3_aa: CASGTPDRLDYGYTF; cdr3_nt: TGTGCCAGCGGTACCCCGGACAGGCTTGACTATGGCTACACCTTC
clone_size: NA; j_call: TRBJ2-1; d_call: TRBD2; v_call: TRBV7-9; cdr3_aa: CASSLGTSGASGQFF; cdr3_nt: TGTGCCAGCAGCCTAGGGACTAGCGGAGCGTCGGGGCAGTTCTTC
clone_size: NA; j_call: TRBJ2-5; d_call: TRBD2; v_call: TRBV10-2; cdr3_aa: CASSGRASGTQYF; cdr3_nt: TGCGCCAGCAGCGGGAGGGCTTCGGGGACCCAGTACTTC
clone_size: NA; j_call: TRBJ1-1; d_call: NA; v_call: TRBV28; cdr3_aa: CASTGIRREAFF; cdr3_nt: TGTGCCAGCACCGGCATTAGGCGAGAAGCTTTCTTT
clone_size: NA; j_call: TRBJ2-2; d_call: NA; v_call: TRBV4-2; cdr3_aa: CASSQGPGDITGELFF; cdr3_nt: TGTGCCAGCAGCCAGGGGCCGGGAGACATTACCGGGGAGCTGTTTTTT
clone_size: NA; j_call: TRBJ1-2; d_call: NA; v_call: TRBV27; cdr3_aa: CASSLGGRVSYGYTF; cdr3_nt: TGTGCCAGCAGTTTGGGGGGGCGCGTTTCCTATGGCTACACCTTC
clone_size: NA; j_call: TRBJ2-2; d_call: NA; v_call: TRBV18; cdr3_aa: CASSPRDKNTGELFF; cdr3_nt: TGTGCCAGCTCACCAAGGGACAAGAACACCGGGGAGCTGTTTTTT
clone_size: few; j_call: TRBJ2-3; d_call: NA; v_call: TRBV9; cdr3_aa: CASSALIRSTDTQYF; cdr3_nt: TGTGCCAGCAGCGCGCTAATAAGAAGCACAGATACGCAGTATTTT
clone_size: once; j_call: TRBJ2-2; d_call: NA; v_call: TRBV29-1; cdr3_aa: CSVESPGAGELFF; cdr3_nt: TGCAGCGTTGAAAGTCCGGGGGCCGGGGAGCTGTTTTTT
clone_size: NA; j_call: TRBJ2-7; d_call: NA; v_call: TRBV28; cdr3_aa: CASSSMRRAGRTYEQYF; cdr3_nt: TGTGCCAGCAGTTCTATGCGACGGGCGGGAAGGACCTACGAGCAGTACTTC
clone_size: NA; j_call: TRBJ1-6; d_call: NA; v_call: TRBV27; cdr3_aa: CASSLRRASYNSPLHF; cdr3_nt: TGTGCCAGCAGTTTGCGGAGAGCGTCCTATAATTCACCCCTCCACTTT
clone_size: NA; j_call: TRBJ2-7; d_call: TRBD2; v_call: TRBV29-1; cdr3_aa: CSVEGLAGGYEQYF; cdr3_nt: TGCAGCGTTGAGGGACTAGCGGGAGGCTACGAGCAGTACTTC
clone_size: NA; j_call: TRBJ2-5; d_call: NA; v_call: TRBV10-3; cdr3_aa: CAISGQQQETQYF; cdr3_nt: TGTGCCATCAGTGGGCAGCAGCAAGAGACCCAGTACTTC
clone_size: NA; j_call: TRBJ2-1; d_call: NA; v_call: TRBV18; cdr3_aa: CASSPGGYQVTNEQFF; cdr3_nt: TGTGCCAGCTCACCAGGAGGGTACCAGGTGACGAATGAGCAGTTCTTC
clone_size: NA; j_call: TRBJ2-7; d_call: TRBD2; v_call: TRBV5-1; cdr3_aa: CASSSGTSGSDEQYF; cdr3_nt: TGCGCCAGCAGCTCCGGGACTAGCGGGAGTGACGAGCAGTACTTC
clone_size: NA; j_call: TRBJ2-3; d_call: NA; v_call: TRBV5-4; cdr3_aa: CASSASHSGNTQYF; cdr3_nt: TGTGCCAGCAGCGCGTCCCATTCCGGTAATACGCAGTATTTT
clone_size: NA; j_call: TRBJ2-1; d_call: NA; v_call: TRBV7-3; cdr3_aa: CASSFNEVGEQFF; cdr3_nt: TGTGCCAGCAGCTTCAATGAGGTTGGTGAGCAGTTCTTC
clone_size: NA; j_call: TRBJ1-1; d_call: TRBD1; v_call: TRBV18; cdr3_aa: CASSPLSTGTGGNTEAFF; cdr3_nt: TGTGCCAGCTCACCACTCTCGACCGGGACAGGGGGCAACACTGAAGCTTTCTTT
clone_size: few; j_call: TRBJ2-1; d_call: NA; v_call: TRBV4-1; cdr3_aa: CASMELAGYNEQFF; cdr3_nt: TGCGCCAGCATGGAACTAGCAGGCTACAATGAGCAGTTCTTC
clone_size: NA; j_call: TRBJ2-1; d_call: NA; v_call: TRBV7-8; cdr3_aa: CASSLLGQGGSFGQFF; cdr3_nt: TGTGCCAGCAGCTTATTGGGCCAGGGGGGCTCTTTCGGGCAGTTCTTC